Each of the 8 T cell receptor beta chains below was sequenced from the same sample in a study of blood T cells in healthy people across ages. A second PCR, run for roughly 7 to 11 cycles, used a sample-barcoded 5' primer plus a J-beta primer mix. TCRdb processed the 5' RACE reads anew with MiXCR; each CDR3 protein has one entry. This table holds 1,800,000 or so distinct CDR3 sequences, 30% to 40% found once. Sequencing used blood. Receptors were obtained from a human donor in good health.

The rearrangement uses TRBV12-3 or TRBV12-4 and TRBJ1-2, with TRBD1 matching 7 bases. V was clipped by 6 bases and J by 5 bases; unmatched bases: 9. The CDR3 is made up of 14 amino acids. CDR3 residues: CASSPSQGRYGYTF. Written as DNA, the CDR3 is TGTGCCAGCAGCCCATCACAGGGGAGGTATGGCTACACCTTC.

The chain employs TRBV6-2 or TRBV6-3 and TRBJ1-2; D gene ambiguous. Per germline, CDR1 MNHEY and CDR2 SVGEGT. V was clipped by 2 bases and J by 10 bases, with 23 bases between them. There are 16 residues in the CDR3. CDR3 sequence reads: CASSYTERAERNDYTF. The CDR3 DNA reads as TGTGCCAGCAGTTACACTGAGAGGGCAGAGAGGAATGACTACACCTTC.

Points on this clonotype: An end of the junction differs from the germline gene, which may be a read error. V and J are TRBV4-2 and TRBJ1-5; TRBD1 agrees at 7 bases. CDR3 length: 14 amino acids. Germline V gives CDR1 LGHNA, CDR2 YNFKEQ. CDR3 nucleotides: TGTGTCAGCAGCCAAAGACAGGGCAATCAGCCCCGGCATTTT. Translating it yields CVSSQRQGNQPRHF.

In its sample, this clonotype was seen a few times. This CDR3 reads CSGGLAGGREQYF. CDR3 in DNA: TGCAGTGGGGGACTAGCGGGGGGTCGCGAGCAGTACTTC. V gene TRBV20-1 combines with J gene TRBJ2-7; 15 nucleotides line up with TRBD2. Trimming at V came to 7 bases and at J to 6 bases, leaving 4 bases not matched to a gene. This CDR3 has 13 residues. Germline lookup yields CDR1 DFQATT and CDR2 SNEGSKA (reference sequence).

This clonotype has more than one count but fewer than ten. The chain has TRBV7-8 and TRBJ2-7; TRBD1 agrees at 7 bases. Germline V lookup: CDR1 SGHVS, CDR2 FQNEAQ. With 4 bases clipped from V and 7 bases from J, the junction kept 10 bases outside the gene matches. The CDR3 contains 14 residues. CDR3 protein: CASSYPGQFVEQYF. CDR3 nucleotides: TGTGCCAGCAGCTACCCGGGACAGTTCGTGGAGCAGTACTTC. The full variable domain, with the rest looked up from reference TRBV7-8 and TRBJ2-7, is GAGVSQSPRYKVAKRGQDVALRCDPISGHVSLFWYQQALGQGPEFLTYFQNEAQLDKSGLPSDRFFAERPEGSVSTLKIQRTQQEDSAVYLCASSYPGQFVEQYFGPGTRLTVT.

The rearrangement uses TRBV7-6 and TRBJ1-2; D ambiguous. Between the trimmed V and J ends, which lost 1 base and 6 bases, there was a span of 21 bases. From germline, CDR1 is SGHVS and CDR2 FNYEAQ. This CDR3 region has 17 residues. The CDR3 is CASSLGLAGNTVDGYTF. CDR3 nucleotides: TGTGCCAGCAGCTTAGGATTGGCAGGAAATACAGTTGATGGCTACACCTTC.

In regard to this clonotype: Compared with germline, one end of the junction differs, possibly owing to a read error. The gene calls are TRBV5-1 and TRBJ2-3, with 10 bases that match TRBD2. This CDR3 comprises 15 residues. Germline V lookup: CDR1 SGHRS, CDR2 YFSETQ. The CDR3 protein is CTSIPSGGVTDTQYF. CDR3 nucleotides: TGCACCAGCATCCCTAGCGGGGGAGTCACAGATACGCAGTATTTT.

This clonotype has more than one count but fewer than ten. The J gene is TRBJ2-1, the V gene TRBV7-9, with D perhaps given as TRBD1 or TRBD2 (6 bases each). The CDR3 length is 18 residues. The germline CDR1 and CDR2 sequences are SEHNR and FQNEAQ (reference sequence). Trimming shortened V by 4 bases and J by 9 bases, and 28 bases separated the two germline ends. For the CDR3, the DNA is TGTGCCAGCAGCTCATTCCAAGGGGGGCTAAGGGAAATCCGTGAGCAGTTCTTC. Its translation is CASSSFQGGLREIREQFF.